The rows below give T cell receptor beta chains drawn from one sample of a study of shared clonotypes between healthy human individuals. The assay was immunoSEQ multiplex PCR, and TCRdb's table has in-frame clones only and misses some. The sample contains 300,000 to 400,000 clones, 74% of which appear only once. The specimen sequenced was memory CD4+ T cells sorted from blood. The receptors originated from a man aged 25 to 40 in good health. Each CDR3 is given with its conserved first and last residue. A D gene is named only where the DNA matches it firmly. Some rows mark clone size as missing; the rest say once, few, many or name a class of expanded clone.

. . TRBJ1-4 TRBV2 TGTGCCAGCAGTGAAATTTGGGCACCTCGTGAAAAACTGTTTTTT CASSEIWAPREKLFF
. TRBD1 TRBJ2-4 TRBV2 TGTGCCAGCAGTGAACCCCGGACAGGGGGATCCCTAGCCAAAAACATTCAGTACTTC CASSEPRTGGSLAKNIQYF
. . TRBJ1-2 TRBV6-1 TGTGCCAGCAGATCATCTAACTATGGCTACACCTTC CASRSSNYGYTF
. . TRBJ2-7 TRBV5-6 TGTGCCAGCAGCTCCCGAGGGCGGTCCGCCTTCTACGAGCAGTACTTC CASSSRGRSAFYEQYF
. TRBD2 TRBJ2-1 TRBV7-9 TGTGCCAGCAGCAAAACTAGCGGGGGTTACAATGAGCAGTTCTTC CASSKTSGGYNEQFF
. TRBD1 TRBJ2-5 TRBV7-7 TGTGCCAGCAGCTTAGGGACAGGGGGGTTCCAAGAGACCCAGTACTTC CASSLGTGGFQETQYF
many . TRBJ2-5 TRBV25-1 TGTGCCAGCACCCCCCCCAGGGTGAGAAACCAAGAGACCCAGTACTTC CASTPPRVRNQETQYF
. . TRBJ2-7 TRBV14 TGTGCCAGCAGCCAATATTACGGGAGCAAGGGACTCACCTACGAGCAGTACTTC CASSQYYGSKGLTYEQYF
. TRBD1 TRBJ1-1 TRBV5-1 TGCGCCAGCAGCTTGGCCGGACAGGGAGGCACTGAAGCTTTCTTT CASSLAGQGGTEAFF
many . TRBJ2-2 TRBV2 TGTGCCAGCAGTAAAGGAAGTATCGGGGAGCTGTTTTTT CASSKGSIGELFF
few TRBD1 TRBJ2-7 TRBV9 TGTGCCAGCAGCGTAGGATCAGGGACAGGGATCTACGAGCAGTACTTC CASSVGSGTGIYEQYF
few . TRBJ1-1 TRBV7-9 TGTGCCAGCAGGGAGACAGGAGCTAACACTGAAGCTTTCTTT CASRETGANTEAFF
. . TRBJ1-3 TRBV4-3 TGCGCCAGCAGCCAAGACCAGAGTGGTGGAAACACCATATATTTT CASSQDQSGGNTIYF
. . TRBJ2-7 TRBV25-1 TGTGCCAGCAGTGCGCCGACAGTTTCCGAGCAGTACTTC CASSAPTVSEQYF
few TRBD1 TRBJ1-1 TRBV18 TGTGCCAGCTCCGAAGGACAGGGTCTTGAAGCTTTCTTT CASSEGQGLEAFF
many . TRBJ1-5 TRBV6-1 TGTGCCAGCAGCAGGGACAATCAGCCCCAGCATTTT CASSRDNQPQHF
. . TRBJ2-5 TRBV29-1 TGCAGCGCGGCCCGGGGGTTCCAAGAGACCCAGTACTTC CSAARGFQETQYF
. TRBD2 TRBJ2-7 TRBV2 TGTGCCAGCAGTGAAGCTGGGACTAGCGGTTACGAGCAGTACTTC CASSEAGTSGYEQYF
. . TRBJ2-4 TRBV6-5 TGTGCCAGCAGTTACGGAGATGGGGGCATTCAGTACTTC CASSYGDGGIQYF
. . TRBJ1-2 TRBV19 TGTGCCAGTAGTTCTCTCACAGGATTAAACTACTATGGCTACACCTTC CASSSLTGLNYYGYTF
. TRBD2 TRBJ2-3 TRBV10-1 TGCGCCAGCAGTGAGTCCGGTAGCGGGAGTCGCACAGATACGCAGTATTTT CASSESGSGSRTDTQYF
. . TRBJ1-2 TRBV2 TGTGCCAGCAGTGAACAGAACAACTATGGCTACACCTTC CASSEQNNYGYTF
many . TRBJ2-7 TRBV7-9 TGTGCCAGCAGCTTGGCTGGGTTGACCTACGAGCAGTACTTC CASSLAGLTYEQYF
. . TRBJ2-7 TRBV7-9 TGTGCCAGCAGCTTAAGAGGGATCGAGCAGTACTTC CASSLRGIEQYF
. . TRBJ2-2 TRBV18 TGTGCCAGCTCACCTCAAAACACCGGGGAGCTGTTTTTT CASSPQNTGELFF
. . TRBJ2-6 TRBV5-1 TGCGCCAGCAGCTTGGTAGTGGGGGAGCCCAACGTCCTGACTTTC CASSLVVGEPNVLTF
. . TRBJ1-5 TRBV4-2 TGTGCCAGCAGCCAAGATCCCGAGGGGACGGGAAGTCAGCCCCAGCATTTT CASSQDPEGTGSQPQHF
. TRBD2 TRBJ2-1 TRBV5-1 TGCGCCAGCAGCTTACATCTAGCGGGAACCTACAATGAGCAGTTCTTC CASSLHLAGTYNEQFF
once TRBD2 TRBJ2-1 TRBV5-1 TGCGCCAGCAGCTCGGGAGGACTAGCGGGCAATGAGCAGTTCTTC CASSSGGLAGNEQFF
. . TRBJ2-6 TRBV6-1 TGTGCCAGCTCCTTATCTGGGGCCAACGTCCTGACTTTC CASSLSGANVLTF
. . TRBJ1-2 TRBV5-6 TGTGCCAGCAGCCGAGCATCGGGGTATGGCTACACCTTC CASSRASGYGYTF
. . TRBJ1-1 TRBV30 TGTGCCTGGAGTGTACGGGACGGTCGGGCTTTCTTT CAWSVRDGRAFF
. . TRBJ2-1 TRBV10-3 TGTGCCATCAGTGAGTCCGGGGGCTACAATGAGCAGTTCTTC CAISESGGYNEQFF
. . TRBJ1-4 TRBV29-1 TGCAGCGTCGCCCCGACAGTTCATAATGAAAAACTGTTTTTT CSVAPTVHNEKLFF
few . TRBJ1-5 TRBV7-6 TGTGCCAGCAGCTTAAGGGCCGATCAGCCCCAGCATTTT CASSLRADQPQHF
. . TRBJ1-5 TRBV23-1 TGCGCCAGCAGTCATCCTTCGCTCCGACAGCCCCAGCATTTT CASSHPSLRQPQHF
. . TRBJ2-2 TRBV25-1 TGTGCCAGCAGTGAGGTACAGGGAGCGAACACCGGGGAGCTGTTTTTT CASSEVQGANTGELFF
. . TRBJ2-7 TRBV25-1 TGTGCCAGCAGTGAATCAGGCGGTCCGCGCCTGTACTTC CASSESGGPRLYF
few TRBD2 TRBJ2-1 TRBV14 TGTGCCAGCAGCCAAGACAGGGAGGGTGAGCAGTTCTTC CASSQDREGEQFF
. . TRBJ2-3 TRBV14 TGTGCCAGCAGCCAAGCCCTAAGGGGGATCACAGATACGCAGTATTTT CASSQALRGITDTQYF
few . TRBJ1-1 TRBV4-1 TGCGCCAGCAGCCAAGGCCCCCTCAGGAAGGCACTGAACACTGAAGCTTTCTTT CASSQGPLRKALNTEAFF
. . TRBJ1-1 TRBV27 TGTGCCAGCAGTTTTAAAGGGGGTTGGTTGAACACTGAAGCTTTCTTT CASSFKGGWLNTEAFF
once . TRBJ2-2 TRBV18 TGTGCCAGCTCACCAGTTAACACCGGGGAGCTGTTTTTT CASSPVNTGELFF
. . TRBJ1-1 TRBV28 TGTGCCAGCAGCGACCACCTGGTCACTGAAGCTTTCTTT CASSDHLVTEAFF
. . TRBJ2-5 TRBV5-4 TGTGCCAGCAGCTTGGACAGCAACCAAGAGACCCAGTACTTC CASSLDSNQETQYF
. TRBD2 TRBJ2-5 TRBV5-1 TGCGCCAGCAGCTTGGCCTGGGGACTAGCTCAAGAGACCCAGTACTTC CASSLAWGLAQETQYF
few . TRBJ1-4 TRBV5-4 TGTGCCAGCAGTCAGTGGGCCCATGAAAAACTGTTTTTT CASSQWAHEKLFF
few TRBD2 TRBJ2-1 TRBV5-1 TGCGCCAGCAGCCAAGACATAGCGGGAGTTCAGTTCTTC CASSQDIAGVQFF
. TRBD1 TRBJ1-5 TRBV2 TGTGCCACTGGACAGGGGGAGAATTTTCAGCCCCAGCATTTT CATGQGENFQPQHF
. TRBD1 TRBJ2-3 TRBV5-1 TGCGCCAGCAGGGAACAGGGGGCGTTGGCAGATACGCAGTATTTT CASREQGALADTQYF
. . TRBJ2-5 TRBV28 TGTGCCAGCAGACCTTGGCGGATCCAAGAGACCCAGTACTTC CASRPWRIQETQYF
few TRBD1 TRBJ2-5 TRBV7-9 TGTGCCAGCAGCCGAGGACAGGGCGCCTTCCAGGAGACCCAGTACTTC CASSRGQGAFQETQYF
. . TRBJ2-7 TRBV2 TGTGCCAGCAGGGCCACAGGGAACTCCTACGAGCAGTACTTC CASRATGNSYEQYF